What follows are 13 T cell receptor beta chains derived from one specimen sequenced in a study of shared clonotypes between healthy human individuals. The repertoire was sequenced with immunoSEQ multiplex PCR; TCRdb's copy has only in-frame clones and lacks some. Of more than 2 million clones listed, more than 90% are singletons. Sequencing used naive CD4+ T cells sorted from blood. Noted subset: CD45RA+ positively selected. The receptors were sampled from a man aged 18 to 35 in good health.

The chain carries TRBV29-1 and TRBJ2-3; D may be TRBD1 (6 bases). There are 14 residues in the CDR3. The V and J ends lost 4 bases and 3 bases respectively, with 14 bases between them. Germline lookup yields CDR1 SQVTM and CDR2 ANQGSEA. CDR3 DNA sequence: TGCAGCGTTGCGAACTGGGGGCGGACAGATACGCAGTATTTT. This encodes CSVANWGRTDTQYF.

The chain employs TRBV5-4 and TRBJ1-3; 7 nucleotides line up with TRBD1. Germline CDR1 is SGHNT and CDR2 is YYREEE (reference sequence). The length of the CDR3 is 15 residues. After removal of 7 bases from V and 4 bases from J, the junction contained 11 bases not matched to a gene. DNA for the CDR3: TGTGCCAGCGGCCGAGGGGGCGCGTTCGGAAACACCATATATTTT. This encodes CASGRGGAFGNTIYF. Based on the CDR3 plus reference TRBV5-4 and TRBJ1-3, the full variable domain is ETGVTQSPTHLIKTRGQQVTLRCSSQSGHNTVSWYQQALGQGPQFIFQYYREEENGRGNFPPRFSGLQFPNYSSELNVNALELDDSALYLCASGRGGAFGNTIYFGEGSWLTVV.

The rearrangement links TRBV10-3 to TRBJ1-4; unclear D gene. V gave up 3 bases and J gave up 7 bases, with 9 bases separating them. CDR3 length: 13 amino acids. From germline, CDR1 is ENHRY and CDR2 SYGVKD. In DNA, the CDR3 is TGTGCCATCAGTGACATTGTTAGTGAAAAACTGTTTTTT. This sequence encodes CAISDIVSEKLFF.

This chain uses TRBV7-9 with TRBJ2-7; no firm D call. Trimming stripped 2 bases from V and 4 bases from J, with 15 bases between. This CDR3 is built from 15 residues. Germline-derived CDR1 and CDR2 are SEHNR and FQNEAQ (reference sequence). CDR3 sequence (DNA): TGTGCCAGCAGCTTAATGCCGGACCCCCGGTACGAGCAGTACTTC. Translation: CASSLMPDPRYEQYF.

CDR3 nucleotide sequence: TGTGCCAGCAGCTTGGCCGGGCAGGGGCCCCTTTGGCTCCTCCACTTT. Its translation is CASSLAGQGPLWLLHF. This chain uses TRBV5-4 with TRBJ1-6; a possible D gene is TRBD1 (6 bases). Germline lookup yields CDR1 SGHNT and CDR2 YYREEE (reference sequence). This CDR3 region has 16 residues. V dropped 0 bases and J dropped 15 bases, with 22 bases sitting between them.

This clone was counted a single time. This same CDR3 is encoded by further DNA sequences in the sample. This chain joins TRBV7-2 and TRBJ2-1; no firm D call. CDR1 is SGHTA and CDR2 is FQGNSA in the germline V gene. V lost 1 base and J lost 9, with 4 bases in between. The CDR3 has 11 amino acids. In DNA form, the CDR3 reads TGTGCCAGCAGCTTAGGAATTGAGCAGTTCTTC. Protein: CASSLGIEQFF.

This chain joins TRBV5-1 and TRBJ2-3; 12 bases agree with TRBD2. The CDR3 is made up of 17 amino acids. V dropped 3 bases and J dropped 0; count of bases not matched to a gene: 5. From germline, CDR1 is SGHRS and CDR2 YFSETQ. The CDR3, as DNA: TGCGCCAGCAGCTCGAGGACTAGCGGGATAAGCACAGATACGCAGTATTTT. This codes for CASSSRTSGISTDTQYF.

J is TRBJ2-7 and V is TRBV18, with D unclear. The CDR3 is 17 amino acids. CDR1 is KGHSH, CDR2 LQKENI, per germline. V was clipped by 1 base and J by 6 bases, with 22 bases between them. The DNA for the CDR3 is TGTGCCAGCTCACCACGGGCGATTGGATACCAAGCGAGCGAGCAGTACTTC. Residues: CASSPRAIGYQASEQYF.

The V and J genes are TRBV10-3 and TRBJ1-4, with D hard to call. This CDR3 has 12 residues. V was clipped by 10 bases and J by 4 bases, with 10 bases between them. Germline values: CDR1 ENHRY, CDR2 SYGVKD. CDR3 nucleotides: TGTGCCAGCAGCGATTTTAATGAAAAACTGTTTTTT. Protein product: CASSDFNEKLFF.

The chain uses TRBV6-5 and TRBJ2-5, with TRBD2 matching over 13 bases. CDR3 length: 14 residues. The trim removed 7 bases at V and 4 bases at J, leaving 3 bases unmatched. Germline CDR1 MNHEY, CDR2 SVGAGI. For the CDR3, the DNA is TGTGCCAGCAACGGACTAGCGGGAGTAGAGACCCAGTACTTC. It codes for CASNGLAGVETQYF.

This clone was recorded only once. For the CDR3, the DNA is TGTGCCAGCAGCTTAGAGGGCGCATCTGGGGTAGAGACCCAGTACTTC. Its protein is CASSLEGASGVETQYF. The V and J genes are TRBV11-2 and TRBJ2-5; D is undetermined. The V end was cut by 0 bases, the J end by 4 bases, with 15 bases between. The CDR3 loop spans 16 amino acids. Germline V gives CDR1 SGHAT, CDR2 FQNNGV. The entire variable domain, with the rest obtained from reference TRBV11-2 and TRBJ2-5, is as follows: EAGVAQSPRYKIIEKRQSVAFWCNPISGHATLYWYQQILGQGPKLLIQFQNNGVVDDSQLPKDRFSAERLKGVDSTLKIQPAKLEDSAVYLCASSLEGASGVETQYFGPGTRLLVL.

CDR3 amino acids: CASSLVAAENTEAFF. In nucleotides, the CDR3 is TGTGCCAGCAGCTTAGTGGCTGCGGAGAACACTGAAGCTTTCTTT. The genes are TRBV7-2 and TRBJ1-1; D not certain. The CDR3 is made up of 15 amino acids. Germline CDR1 reads SGHTA; CDR2 reads FQGNSA. V lost 1 base and J 1 base, leaving 10 bases between the germline ends.

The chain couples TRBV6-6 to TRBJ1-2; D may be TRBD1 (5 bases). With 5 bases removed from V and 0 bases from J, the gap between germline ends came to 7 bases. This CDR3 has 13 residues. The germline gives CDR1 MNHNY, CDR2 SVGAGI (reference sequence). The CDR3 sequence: CASSQQANYGYTF. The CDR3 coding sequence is TGTGCCAGCAGTCAACAGGCTAACTATGGCTACACCTTC.